Sequencing of this T cell receptor (beta chain) was carried out in a study of Ad26.COV2.S vaccination and SARS-CoV-2 variants. Overall study: Sample donor was a member of the COV1001 Ad26.COV2.S trial arm.

CDR3 length: 12 residues. Per germline, CDR1 SGHKS and CDR2 YYEKEE (reference sequence). Trimming stripped 0 bases from V and 7 bases from J, with 2 bases between. As to treatment: about 20 received Ad26.COV2.S at low or high dose, single or two shots; about 5 received placebo; per-sample allocation not given. After the first vaccine or placebo injection, samples were drawn on day 63. Based in Boston, the donor was an adult of 18-55 years. The administered vaccine (an Ad26 vector) expressed Wuhan-strain SARS-CoV-2 spike. Using immunoSEQ multiplex PCR, the repertoire was profiled, and TCRdb retains in-frame clones only, with some absent. This table holds hundreds of thousands of clones, about 89% found once.

The rearrangement links TRBV5-5 to TRBJ1-6, with D unresolved. The material sequenced was peripheral blood, taken in a trial of Ad26.COV2.S vaccine versus placebo. This TCR was sampled from a person between 18 and 65 years old who received the Ad26.COV2.S COVID-19 vaccine or a placebo. This CDR3 reads CASSLVNSPLHF. Written as DNA, the CDR3 is TGTGCCAGCAGCTTGGTCAATTCACCCCTCCACTTT. Based on the CDR3 plus reference TRBV5-5 and TRBJ1-6, the full variable domain is DAGVTQSPTHLIKTRGQQVTLRCSPISGHKSVSWYQQVLGQGPQFIFQYYEKEERGRGNFPDRFSARQFPNYSSELNVNALLLGDSALYLCASSLVNSPLHFGNGTRLTVT.